These 7 T cell receptor beta chains share one sample of origin, sequenced in a study of shared clonotypes between healthy human individuals. Profiling relied on immunoSEQ multiplex PCR, and the TCRdb table lists in-frame clones only, not all of them. The sample yields 2,100,000 or so clones, almost 96% seen once. Sequencing used naive CD4+ T cells sorted from blood. The sample's subset: CD45RA+ positively selected. Receptor source: a man between 18 and 29 years old in good health.

The chain employs TRBV18 and TRBJ1-2, with D maybe TRBD1 (5 bases). There are 14 residues in the CDR3. Trimming pared 0 bases from V and 8 bases from J, leaving 13 bases between. Germline CDR1 reads KGHSH; CDR2 reads LQKENI. The CDR3 nucleotides read TGTGCCAGCTCACCACCCCCAGGGAGCCTGGGCTACACCTTC. Translation gives CASSPPPGSLGYTF.

V usage is TRBV19 and J usage is TRBJ1-6, with D uncertain. The germline CDR1 and CDR2 sequences are LNHDA and SQIVND (reference sequence). With 9 bases removed from V and 0 bases from J, the gap between germline ends came to 12 bases. This CDR3 is 15 amino acids long. The CDR3 protein is CARPAPISYNSPLHF. In DNA form, the CDR3 reads TGTGCCAGGCCGGCTCCTATCTCCTATAATTCACCCCTCCACTTT.

The V and J genes are TRBV30 and TRBJ1-1; D possibly corresponds to TRBD1 (5 bases). V lost 7 bases to trimming and J lost 4 bases, with 13 bases between them. This CDR3 comprises 12 residues. Germline-derived CDR1 and CDR2 are GTSNPN and SVGIG (reference sequence). The CDR3 spells CASASGPTEAFF. In DNA form, the CDR3 reads TGTGCCTCCGCGTCAGGGCCCACTGAAGCTTTCTTT.

This chain links TRBV10-3 with TRBJ1-1, with no clear D. Germline loops: CDR1 ENHRY, CDR2 SYGVKD. The V end lost 2 bases, the J end lost 0 bases, and 10 bases lay between the germline ends. This CDR3 spans 15 amino acids. CDR3 in amino acids: CAISEDLGLNTEAFF. DNA for the CDR3: TGTGCCATCAGTGAGGACCTTGGGCTGAACACTGAAGCTTTCTTT.

V usage is TRBV27 and J usage is TRBJ1-2; 12 bases line up with TRBD1. Germline CDR1 MNHEY, CDR2 SMNVEV (reference sequence). V gave up 6 bases and J gave up 7 bases; unmatched junction bases: 9. The CDR3 runs 15 residues. The CDR3 loop is CASRSGTGGFLGYTF. DNA of the CDR3: TGTGCCAGCAGATCCGGGACAGGGGGCTTTCTTGGCTACACCTTC.

The chain employs TRBV5-1 and TRBJ2-1; 12 bases match TRBD2. The CDR3 has 17 amino acids. Trimming removed 3 bases from V and 6 bases from J; junction bases left unmatched: 10. Germline assignment: CDR1 SGHRS and CDR2 YFSETQ. The CDR3 DNA sequence: TGCGCCAGCAGCTATTTATCTACTAGCGGGGGGCGCAATGAGCAGTTCTTC. As protein: CASSYLSTSGGRNEQFF.

The chain couples TRBV19 to TRBJ1-6; tentative D call: TRBD1 (5 bases). Germline V gene lookup returns CDR1 LNHDA and CDR2 SQIVND (reference sequence). The CDR3 runs to 14 residues. V dropped 8 bases and J dropped 0 bases, with 8 bases sitting between them. The CDR3 region has the DNA TGTGCCAGTTTCGACAGCTCCTATAATTCACCCCTCCACTTT. Encoded protein: CASFDSSYNSPLHF.